Presented here are 7 T cell receptor beta chains from one specimen sequenced in a study of blood T cell repertoires in COVID-19. TCRdb keeps only in-frame clones here, not all; method: immunoSEQ multiplex PCR. The repertoire includes over 100,000 clones, roughly 92% of them detected once, and roughly 1.9% sits in the top ten. Source material: peripheral blood. All receptors come from a woman between 50 and 59 years old with COVID-19, enrolled during active disease.

CDR3 amino acids: CASSLAQGGGKTQYF. The CDR3 DNA sequence: TGTGCCAGCAGCTTGGCTCAAGGGGGTGGGAAGACCCAGTACTTC. The chain couples TRBV5-4 to TRBJ2-5; TRBD1 is a possible D gene (6 bases). V was shortened by 0 bases and J by 6 bases, with 15 bases between the two germline ends. Germline CDR1 is SGHNT and CDR2 is YYREEE (reference sequence). The CDR3 consists of 15 residues. The variable domain in full, completed from reference TRBV5-4 and TRBJ2-5, reads ETGVTQSPTHLIKTRGQQVTLRCSSQSGHNTVSWYQQALGQGPQFIFQYYREEENGRGNFPPRFSGLQFPNYSSELNVNALELDDSALYLCASSLAQGGGKTQYFGPGTRLLVL.

The chain couples TRBV11-2 to TRBJ2-2, with 7 bases fitting TRBD1. With 2 bases clipped from V and 5 bases from J, the junction kept 8 bases outside the gene matches. The CDR3 totals 16 residues. The germline CDR1 and CDR2 sequences are SGHAT and FQNNGV. The CDR3 bases are TGTGCCAGCAGCTTAAGACAGGGTGGACGGACCGGGGAGCTGTTTTTT. Translation gives CASSLRQGGRTGELFF.

The chain joins TRBV9 to TRBJ1-2, with TRBD1 as a possible D gene (6 bases). Germline V gene data show CDR1 as SGDLS and CDR2 as YYNGEE. There are 16 residues in the CDR3. Trimming removed 3 bases at V and 0 bases at J, with 15 bases between. In nucleotides, the CDR3 is TGTGCCAGCAGCGCAGCAGTGGACAGACCTAACTATGGCTACACCTTC. Translated, it gives CASSAAVDRPNYGYTF.

The rearrangement uses TRBV9 and TRBJ2-1, with TRBD1 identical over 9 bases. The J segment lost 7 bases and the V segment lost 3 bases, leaving 11 bases of the junction unmatched. CDR3 length: 16 amino acids. From germline, CDR1 is SGDLS and CDR2 YYNGEE. CDR3 bases: TGTGCCAGCAGCGATAGACAGGGGGTAAGGGGGAATGAGCAGTTCTTC. This encodes CASSDRQGVRGNEQFF.

The chain has TRBV7-3 and TRBJ1-1; TRBD1 is a possible D gene (5 bases). Per germline, CDR1 SGHTA and CDR2 FQGTGA. This CDR3 has 13 residues. Trimming took 3 bases from V and 1 from J, leaving 6 bases between them. The CDR3 region is CASSLTANTEAFF. As DNA, the CDR3 is TGTGCCAGCAGCTTGACAGCGAACACTGAAGCTTTCTTT.

This sequence joins TRBV21-1 and TRBJ1-5; no check of the table's D call, TRBD1, against the DNA was made. TRBV21-1 is classified as a pseudogene. The CDR3 loop spans 13 amino acids. CDR3 in amino acids: CASSNQGWQPQHF. CDR3 nucleotide sequence: TGTGCCAGCAGCAACCAGGGATGGCAGCCCCAGCATTTT.

The V call is TRBV7-9, the J call TRBJ2-7; 10 nucleotides align to TRBD1. The germline gives CDR1 SEHNR, CDR2 FQNEAQ (reference sequence). V was pared by 5 bases and J by 3 bases, with 7 bases of the junction left unmatched. The CDR3 contains 15 residues. The CDR3 loop reads CASSMETGGIYEQYF. CDR3 sequence (DNA): TGTGCCAGCAGCATGGAGACAGGGGGCATCTACGAGCAGTACTTC.